The 15 T cell receptor beta chains below all came from one sample that was sequenced in a study of preoperative IRX-2 immunotherapy in early breast cancer. Profiling relied on immunoSEQ multiplex PCR, and the TCRdb table lists in-frame clones only, not all of them. The data show about 62,000 clones, roughly 95% seen once. Treatment specified: preoperative locoregional IRX-2 cytokine immunotherapy. This material was obtained from a patient treated with IRX-2 immunotherapy. The receptor source for this set is a human donor with breast cancer.

The genes are TRBV4-3 and TRBJ2-1; 9 positions agree with TRBD2. With V trimmed by 0 bases and J by 8 bases, 11 bases remained unmatched. Germline V CDR1 and CDR2: LGHNA, YSLEER. CDR3 length: 17 amino acids. CDR3 amino acids: CASSQDFALAGLYEQFF. The CDR3 nucleotides are TGCGCCAGCAGCCAAGATTTCGCACTAGCGGGTCTTTATGAGCAGTTCTTC.

The rearrangement links TRBV7-9 to TRBJ2-3; D uncertain. CDR1 and CDR2 from the germline V gene are SEHNR and FQNEAQ (reference sequence). CDR3 length: 14 residues. V was cut by 5 bases and J by 0 bases, with 9 bases left in between. The CDR3 nucleotides read TGTGCCAGCAGCCCCAAACTTAGCACAGATACGCAGTATTTT. It codes for CASSPKLSTDTQYF. Looking up the rest from reference TRBV7-9 and TRBJ2-3 gives the full variable domain: DTGVSQNPRHKITKRGQNVTFRCDPISEHNRLYWYRQTLGQGPEFLTYFQNEAQLEKSRLLSDRFSAERPKGSFSTLEIQRTEQGDSAMYLCASSPKLSTDTQYFGPGTRLTVL.

In the case of this clone: At one end the junction does not follow the germline gene, possibly because of a read error. The chain employs TRBV19 and TRBJ2-5, with TRBD2 identical over 11 bases. Germline CDR1 and CDR2: LNHDA and SQIVND (reference sequence). This CDR3 has 15 residues. The CDR3 protein is CASSIAGGYQETQYF. CDR3 nucleotide sequence: TGTGCCAGTAGCATAGCGGGGGGGTACCAAGAGACCCAGTACTTC.

This clone has just one count. V is TRBV27 and J is TRBJ2-7; tentatively, D is TRBD1 or TRBD2 (5 bases each). The ends were cut back, 3 bases at V and 6 bases at J, with 15 bases in the middle. The germline V gene encodes CDR1 MNHEY and CDR2 SMNVEV (reference sequence). There are 14 residues in the CDR3. The CDR3 DNA follows: TGTGCCAGCAGTTTTGGGGGTCCCAGAGCCGAGCAGTACTTC. It yields the protein CASSFGGPRAEQYF.

This clone occurred once. The J gene is TRBJ1-3, the V gene TRBV11-3, with D maybe TRBD1 (5 bases). The CDR3 length is 15 residues. Germline CDR1 reads SGHNT; CDR2 reads YENEEA. With 7 bases removed from V and 4 bases from J, the gap between germline ends came to 17 bases. Here the CDR3 DNA reads TGTGCCAGCAACCCCCTGAGGGGAGGGGGAAACACCATATATTTT. Protein sequence: CASNPLRGGGNTIYF.

V and J are TRBV7-9 and TRBJ2-5; a weak D match, TRBD2 (7 bases). The germline gives CDR1 SEHNR, CDR2 FQNEAQ (reference sequence). Deletions cut 0 bases from V and 5 bases from J, with 13 bases between. There are 15 residues in the CDR3. The CDR3: CASSLAGGPPETQYF. CDR3 DNA sequence: TGTGCCAGCAGCTTAGCGGGGGGGCCTCCGGAGACCCAGTACTTC.

The chain joins TRBV9 to TRBJ1-4; no clear D. Trimming pared 4 bases from V and 3 bases from J, leaving 16 bases between. This CDR3 is built from 16 residues. Germline CDR1 and CDR2: SGDLS and YYNGEE. The CDR3 DNA sequence: TGTGCCAGCAGCCCAAACCCCCAGCCTCCTAATGAAAAACTGTTTTTT. Protein product: CASSPNPQPPNEKLFF. The full variable domain, its missing parts supplied by reference TRBV9 and TRBJ1-4, is DSGVTQTPKHLITATGQRVTLRCSPRSGDLSVYWYQQSLDQGLQFLIQYYNGEERAKGNILERFSAQQFPDLHSELNLSSLELGDSALYFCASSPNPQPPNEKLFFGSGTQLSVL.

The CDR3 is CASSPTSGTFEQYF. The CDR3 region has the DNA TGTGCCAGCAGCCCGACGAGTGGGACATTCGAGCAGTACTTC. The chain combines TRBV7-2 with TRBJ2-7; tentative D call: TRBD1 (6 bases). CDR3 length equals 14 residues. Germline CDR1 and CDR2: SGHTA and FQGNSA. Trimming removed 5 bases from V and 6 bases from J, with 17 bases in between.

The CDR3 is CASSQGLGTSGANVLTF. CDR3 bases: TGTGCCAGCTCACAGGGATTAGGGACCTCTGGGGCCAACGTCCTGACTTTC. This chain joins TRBV18 and TRBJ2-6, with D perhaps given as TRBD1 or TRBD2 (5 bases each). Germline assignment: CDR1 KGHSH and CDR2 LQKENI. This CDR3 comprises 17 residues. V dropped 4 bases and J dropped 0 bases, with 13 bases sitting between them.

The J gene is TRBJ1-2, the V gene TRBV2; D is perhaps TRBD1 (6 bases). This CDR3 comprises 15 residues. V was trimmed by 4 bases and J by 7 bases, leaving 19 bases between them. CDR1 SNHLY and CDR2 FYNNEI come from the germline V gene. This CDR3 reads CASSAARQVYGGYTF. The CDR3 coding sequence is TGTGCCAGCAGTGCCGCCCGACAGGTTTACGGTGGCTACACCTTC.

This clone was seen once. The chain carries TRBV9 and TRBJ2-3; tentative D call: TRBD2 (5 bases). The germline V and J ends were trimmed by 4 bases and 2 bases, with 14 bases remaining between them. The CDR3 sequence is 15 residues long. Germline V gene sequence: CDR1 SGDLS, CDR2 YYNGEE. The CDR3 loop reads CASSPGNRDTDTQYF. In DNA, the CDR3 is TGTGCCAGCAGCCCCGGGAACCGCGACACAGATACGCAGTATTTT.

This clone has only one observation. The rearrangement uses TRBV5-6 and TRBJ1-2; possibly TRBD1 for D (6 bases). Germline CDR1 reads SGHDT; CDR2 reads YYEEEE. The V and J ends lost 0 bases and 4 bases respectively, with 13 bases between them. The CDR3 contains 15 residues. The CDR3 protein is CASSLEGGWLYGYTF. CDR3 DNA sequence: TGTGCCAGCAGCTTGGAAGGGGGGTGGCTCTATGGCTACACCTTC.

V gene TRBV7-2 combines with J gene TRBJ2-3; TRBD2 matches 7 bases. J was trimmed by 0 bases and V by 5 bases; bases with no gene match: 11. This CDR3 region has 17 residues. Germline CDR1 SGHTA, CDR2 FQGNSA. DNA of the CDR3: TGTGCCAGCAGCCCCCGCCCGGGACTACCAAGCACAGATACGCAGTATTTT. Translated: CASSPRPGLPSTDTQYF.

The gene calls are TRBV10-3 and TRBJ1-5; D ambiguous. Germline V gene data show CDR1 as ENHRY and CDR2 as SYGVKD. This CDR3 has 19 amino acids. V gave up 1 base and J gave up 3 bases, with 22 bases separating them. CDR3 sequence (DNA): TGTGCCATCAGTGAGTTCACTCCTCTTGGTGTAGGGAACAATCAGCCCCAGCATTTT. Translating gives CAISEFTPLGVGNNQPQHF.

In its sample, this clone was seen once. The gene calls are TRBV5-1 and TRBJ2-3; 9 positions match TRBD2. The CDR3 has 13 residues. The trim removed 8 bases at V and 2 bases at J, leaving 3 bases unmatched. Germline V CDR1 and CDR2: SGHRS, YFSETQ. The CDR3 DNA reads TGCGCCAGTAGCGGGAGAGTCACAGATACGCAGTATTTT. Amino acid sequence: CASSGRVTDTQYF.